This is a list of T cell receptor beta chains from one sample in a study of technical replicates of blood from several donors. TCRdb's table, derived via immunoSEQ multiplex PCR, lists solely in-frame clones and lacks some. The table includes tens of thousands of clones, around 94% detected once. What was sequenced was T cells isolated from PBMCs. Every receptor here comes from a human donor in good health. The CDR3 runs from the conserved cysteine through the conserved F or W. Fields, in order: clone size, V gene, D gene, CDR3 protein. D genes are given only for firm matches. A row's size may be missing; if present it is once, few, many or a size class.

abundance: NA; v_gene: TRBV10-3; d_gene: NA; CDR3aa: CAISREWNTEAFF
abundance: NA; v_gene: TRBV25-1; d_gene: TRBD2; CDR3aa: CASSDAPGGKAYEQYF
abundance: NA; v_gene: TRBV4-3; d_gene: TRBD2; CDR3aa: CASSQDREGEETQYF
abundance: NA; v_gene: TRBV5-1; d_gene: TRBD1; CDR3aa: CASSSIQGGITEAFF
abundance: NA; v_gene: TRBV5-1; d_gene: NA; CDR3aa: CASSKPGSQETQYF
abundance: NA; v_gene: TRBV11-2; d_gene: TRBD2; CDR3aa: CASSFLTSGTYEQYF
abundance: once; v_gene: TRBV2; d_gene: TRBD1; CDR3aa: CASSVQTGHPIEQYF
abundance: NA; v_gene: TRBV5-6; d_gene: TRBD2; CDR3aa: CASSLAGSSGYTGELFF
abundance: NA; v_gene: TRBV5-1; d_gene: TRBD1; CDR3aa: CASSEGQGHRFLYEQYF
abundance: NA; v_gene: TRBV7-2; d_gene: TRBD1; CDR3aa: CASSPRTGLTYEQYF
abundance: few; v_gene: TRBV4-1; d_gene: NA; CDR3aa: CASSHSLGASF
abundance: NA; v_gene: TRBV11-2; d_gene: TRBD2; CDR3aa: CASSLVGLAGGLGEQFF
abundance: NA; v_gene: TRBV27; d_gene: NA; CDR3aa: CASSFHRERNTEAFF
abundance: NA; v_gene: TRBV27; d_gene: TRBD1; CDR3aa: CASSIDRGGGYTF
abundance: NA; v_gene: TRBV7-2; d_gene: TRBD1; CDR3aa: CASSSQGSYNQPQHF
abundance: NA; v_gene: TRBV27; d_gene: NA; CDR3aa: CASSPRTETYGYTF
abundance: NA; v_gene: TRBV30; d_gene: TRBD1; CDR3aa: CAWGQGVYGYTF
abundance: NA; v_gene: TRBV4-2; d_gene: TRBD2; CDR3aa: CASSQMRLAVNNEQFF
abundance: NA; v_gene: TRBV19; d_gene: NA; CDR3aa: CASIRGNGGTEAFF
abundance: NA; v_gene: TRBV4-2; d_gene: NA; CDR3aa: CASSQELASEQFF
abundance: NA; v_gene: TRBV6-6; d_gene: NA; CDR3aa: CASSAQGLGEKLFF
abundance: NA; v_gene: TRBV4-1; d_gene: NA; CDR3aa: CASSQGQGGTEQYF
abundance: NA; v_gene: TRBV11-2; d_gene: TRBD1; CDR3aa: CASSLVGPGGGEQYF
abundance: NA; v_gene: TRBV27; d_gene: TRBD2; CDR3aa: CASSFGSGPADTQYF
abundance: NA; v_gene: TRBV6-1; d_gene: NA; CDR3aa: CASLLTGNYGYTF
abundance: NA; v_gene: TRBV19; d_gene: TRBD1; CDR3aa: CASSIHGQANYGYTF
abundance: NA; v_gene: TRBV29-1; d_gene: NA; CDR3aa: CSVGGAADTQYF
abundance: NA; v_gene: TRBV6-6; d_gene: TRBD1; CDR3aa: CASSYDRGYGYTF
abundance: NA; v_gene: TRBV6-5; d_gene: TRBD2; CDR3aa: CATAGAGANVLTF
abundance: NA; v_gene: TRBV27; d_gene: NA; CDR3aa: CASSPGNQPQHF
abundance: NA; v_gene: TRBV25-1; d_gene: NA; CDR3aa: CASSGVVSEQFF
abundance: NA; v_gene: TRBV13; d_gene: NA; CDR3aa: CASSLARGHEQFF
abundance: once; v_gene: TRBV5-1; d_gene: TRBD1; CDR3aa: CASSWGQGSPSTDTQYF
abundance: NA; v_gene: TRBV7-2; d_gene: NA; CDR3aa: CASSLHLNTEAFF
abundance: NA; v_gene: TRBV18; d_gene: TRBD2; CDR3aa: CASSPIGLAGGSNEQFF
abundance: NA; v_gene: TRBV25-1; d_gene: NA; CDR3aa: CASSETQAQETQYF
abundance: once; v_gene: TRBV4-2; d_gene: TRBD1; CDR3aa: CASSQGTGAHSGNTIYF
abundance: NA; v_gene: TRBV7-2; d_gene: TRBD2; CDR3aa: CASSLRGDTGELFF
abundance: NA; v_gene: TRBV19; d_gene: NA; CDR3aa: CASSIKDQGPNEQYF
abundance: NA; v_gene: TRBV28; d_gene: TRBD1; CDR3aa: CASSLSDRTETQYF
abundance: NA; v_gene: TRBV6-5; d_gene: TRBD2; CDR3aa: CASSLGLAFGELFF
abundance: NA; v_gene: TRBV28; d_gene: NA; CDR3aa: CASGASGKGGTQYF
abundance: NA; v_gene: TRBV25-1; d_gene: TRBD1; CDR3aa: CASSSTGASGAFF
abundance: NA; v_gene: TRBV25-1; d_gene: NA; CDR3aa: CARARRQENTEAFF
abundance: NA; v_gene: TRBV2; d_gene: TRBD1; CDR3aa: CASRWSQGATGELFF
abundance: once; v_gene: TRBV6-5; d_gene: TRBD1; CDR3aa: CASRGQGETQYF
abundance: NA; v_gene: TRBV27; d_gene: TRBD1; CDR3aa: CASSFGTVGQETQYF
abundance: NA; v_gene: TRBV19; d_gene: TRBD1; CDR3aa: CASSIRDRATGELFF
abundance: NA; v_gene: TRBV29-1; d_gene: TRBD1; CDR3aa: CSVEGQGILGGYTF
abundance: NA; v_gene: TRBV11-1; d_gene: TRBD2; CDR3aa: CASSLLQAGGDTQYF
abundance: NA; v_gene: TRBV28; d_gene: TRBD2; CDR3aa: CASSPGLADNEQFF
abundance: NA; v_gene: TRBV7-6; d_gene: NA; CDR3aa: CASSLYTRNTDTQYF
abundance: NA; v_gene: TRBV7-6; d_gene: NA; CDR3aa: CASSLKGDEQFF
abundance: NA; v_gene: TRBV28; d_gene: TRBD1; CDR3aa: CASSLEQGTGNTIYF
abundance: NA; v_gene: TRBV6-5; d_gene: NA; CDR3aa: CASRPTVVGYGYTF
abundance: once; v_gene: TRBV4-3; d_gene: TRBD2; CDR3aa: CASSQGTSAIYTGELFF